This entry lists 24 T cell receptor beta chains sequenced from one sample in a study of blood T cells in healthy people across ages. Primed by a sample-barcoded 5' primer and a J-beta primer mix, a second PCR proceeded for about 6 to 11 cycles. MiXCR, run by TCRdb on the 5' RACE reads, gives a single entry per CDR3 protein. The sample includes over 1.5 million distinct CDR3 sequences, 40% to 55% of them seen just once. Specimen: blood. The receptors derive from a woman between 40 and 50 years old in good health.

This CDR3 reads CSVIAGDSYNEQFF. Written as DNA, the CDR3 is TGCAGCGTGATAGCGGGGGACTCCTACAATGAGCAGTTCTTC. This rearrangement joins TRBV29-1 to TRBJ2-1, with TRBD2 matching over 9 bases. The CDR3 totals 14 residues. CDR1 is SQVTM and CDR2 is ANQGSEA in the germline V gene. The V segment lost 6 bases and the J segment 0 bases; nucleotides outside the gene matches: 3.

The rearrangement uses TRBV27 and TRBJ2-1; 7 nucleotides match TRBD2. Looked up from germline, CDR1 is MNHEY and CDR2 is SMNVEV (reference sequence). The CDR3 contains 14 residues. Unmatched junction bases numbered 9, after V lost 10 bases and J lost 3 bases. The chain's CDR3 is CATTGGNNYNEQFF. The CDR3 bases are TGTGCCACCACCGGGGGGAATAACTACAATGAGCAGTTCTTC.

This chain connects TRBV7-2 to TRBJ2-4; 8 nucleotides match TRBD2. CDR3 length: 17 residues. Germline V lookup: CDR1 SGHTA, CDR2 FQGNSA. V lost 5 bases, J lost 2 bases, and 11 bases stayed unmatched. DNA of the CDR3: TGTGCCAGCAGCGGGGGCGGGGGGCCCCCGACCAAAAACATTCAGTACTTC. Its protein is CASSGGGGPPTKNIQYF.

This clonotype occurred once. This chain joins TRBV7-2 and TRBJ2-3; D possibly corresponds to TRBD2 (6 bases). The V end was cut by 1 base, the J end by 2 bases, with 16 bases between. Germline loops: CDR1 SGHTA, CDR2 FQGNSA. The CDR3 is 17 residues long. CDR3 region: CASSLELYGGDTDTQYF. Written as DNA, the CDR3 is TGTGCCAGCAGCTTAGAATTGTATGGAGGGGACACAGATACGCAGTATTTT.

The CDR3 DNA reads TGTGCCAGCAGCTGGAGCTCGGGACTAGCACTCAATGAGCAGTTCTTC. Translating gives CASSWSSGLALNEQFF. This chain uses TRBV5-5 with TRBJ2-1; 9 bases line up with TRBD2. Per the germline V gene, CDR1 is SGHKS and CDR2 is YYEKEE (reference sequence). The junction had 10 bases not matched to a gene; V was cut back by 3 bases and J by 6 bases. This CDR3 is built from 16 residues.

The chain uses TRBV7-2 and TRBJ2-5; 8 positions match TRBD1. The CDR3 is 15 residues long. Trimming at V came to 3 bases and at J to 2 bases, leaving 5 bases not matched to a gene. Per the germline V gene, CDR1 is SGHTA and CDR2 is FQGNSA. The CDR3 DNA sequence: TGTGCCAGCAGCTTCAGCACAGGGGGTCAAGAGACCCAGTACTTC. It yields the protein CASSFSTGGQETQYF.

The chain is built from TRBV6-2 or TRBV6-3 and TRBJ2-5; 10 bases map to TRBD1. V lost 5 bases, J lost 13 bases, and 13 bases stayed unmatched. Germline-derived CDR1 and CDR2 are MNHEY and SVGEGT. The CDR3 is 14 amino acids. The CDR3 nucleotides are TGTGCCAGCAGTCCCGGGACAGGGGAGTACGAGCGGTACTTC. Encoded protein: CASSPGTGEYERYF.

This clonotype was picked up a small number of times. The chain carries TRBV2 and TRBJ1-2; D is ambiguous. Trimming stripped 1 base from V and 5 bases from J, with 11 bases between. The CDR3 is 14 amino acids. Germline assignment: CDR1 SNHLY and CDR2 FYNNEI. The CDR3 region has the DNA TGTGCCAGCAGTGAAGTTGAAGTTGGGTATGGCTACACCTTC. It is translated as CASSEVEVGYGYTF.

The chain carries TRBV24-1 and TRBJ1-5, with 8 bases lining up with TRBD1. Germline values: CDR1 KGHDR, CDR2 SFDVKD. This CDR3 is 17 amino acids long. V shed 3 bases and J 4 bases; nucleotides not matched to a gene: 10. The CDR3 reads CATSDPGTGHHNQPQHF. The CDR3 coding sequence is TGTGCCACCAGTGATCCGGGGACAGGACATCATAATCAGCCCCAGCATTTT.

The V gene is TRBV9, the J gene TRBJ2-3; TRBD1 agrees at 8 bases. The CDR3 runs to 16 residues. The V and J ends lost 3 bases and 2 bases, in that order; junction bases with no gene match: 8. Germline V gives CDR1 SGDLS, CDR2 YYNGEE. CDR3 bases: TGTGCCAGCAGCGCAGCGGACAGGGTGAACACAGATACGCAGTATTTT. This codes for CASSAADRVNTDTQYF. The full variable domain, its missing parts supplied by reference TRBV9 and TRBJ2-3, is DSGVTQTPKHLITATGQRVTLRCSPRSGDLSVYWYQQSLDQGLQFLIQYYNGEERAKGNILERFSAQQFPDLHSELNLSSLELGDSALYFCASSAADRVNTDTQYFGPGTRLTVL.

This chain links TRBV15 with TRBJ1-2, with D uncertain. V was trimmed by 4 bases and J by 5 bases, leaving 14 bases between them. The CDR3 contains 14 residues. CDR1 and CDR2 (germline): LNHNV, YYDKDF (reference sequence). The CDR3 reads CATSIGLESYGYTF. CDR3 coding DNA: TGTGCCACCAGCATCGGGTTAGAGAGTTATGGCTACACCTTC.

The chain joins TRBV6-6 to TRBJ1-1; possible D gene TRBD1, 5 bases. From germline, CDR1 is MNHNY and CDR2 SVGAGI (reference sequence). The V end lost 8 bases, the J end lost 9 bases, and 13 bases lay between the germline ends. The CDR3 covers 11 residues. The DNA for the CDR3 is TGTGCCAGCGAAACGGGGCAGAAAGCTTTCTTT. This encodes CASETGQKAFF.

This clonotype was counted only a few times. The V gene is TRBV18, the J gene TRBJ2-5, with D unresolved. The germline gives CDR1 KGHSH, CDR2 LQKENI. V lost 6 bases and J 4 bases, leaving 18 bases between the germline ends. The CDR3 is 15 residues long. CDR3 DNA: TGTGCCAGCTCGCCGGGCAGACCGTACACAGAGACCCAGTACTTC. Protein sequence: CASSPGRPYTETQYF.

This clonotype has just a few counts. The CDR3 is CASSQDPRDTQYF. The CDR3 coding sequence is TGCGCCAGCAGCCAAGACCCGCGGGATACGCAGTATTTT. This chain uses TRBV4-3 with TRBJ2-3, with D unclear. CDR1 LGHNA and CDR2 YSLEER come from the germline V gene. V dropped 0 bases and J dropped 6 bases, with 7 bases sitting between them. The CDR3 has 13 residues.

The chain links TRBV7-8 to TRBJ2-5, with TRBD1 as a possible D gene (6 bases). The CDR3 runs to 16 residues. Trimming removed 7 bases at V and 5 bases at J, with 23 bases between. Germline assignment: CDR1 SGHVS and CDR2 FQNEAQ. The CDR3 here is CASKNLGTKLRETQYF. In nucleotides, the CDR3 is TGTGCCAGCAAAAACCTGGGGACAAAGCTGCGGGAGACCCAGTACTTC.

CDR3 protein: CASSYARDMNTEAFF. The CDR3 nucleotides are TGTGCCAGCAGTTACGCGAGGGACATGAACACTGAAGCTTTCTTT. The V call is TRBV6-5, the J call TRBJ1-1, with D possibly matching TRBD1 (6 bases). Per the germline V gene, CDR1 is MNHEY and CDR2 is SVGAGI. V dropped 2 bases and J dropped 0 bases, with 10 bases sitting between them. The length of the CDR3 is 15 residues.

Note on this clonotype: A much larger clone is a single base away; this may be a read error. This sequence joins TRBV5-1 and TRBJ2-7; no clear D. The DNA end lines up better with TRBJ2-5; the J call may be wrong. CDR1 SGHRS and CDR2 YFSETQ come from the germline V gene. The CDR3 is 11 residues long. CDR3 loop: CASSGPGTQYF. Written as DNA, the CDR3 is TGCGCCAGCAGCGGGCCAGGGACCCAGTACTTC.

This clonotype was counted a few times. V gene TRBV24-1 combines with J gene TRBJ2-3, with unresolved D. The CDR3 has 15 amino acids. Germline V gene sequence: CDR1 KGHDR, CDR2 SFDVKD. Deletions cut 5 bases from V and 0 bases from J, with 11 bases between. The CDR3 sequence is CATSGGSSSTDTQYF. The CDR3 DNA sequence: TGTGCCACCAGTGGTGGTTCCTCTAGCACAGATACGCAGTATTTT.

V is TRBV7-2 and J is TRBJ2-5, with 12 bases that match TRBD2. Unmatched junction bases numbered 11, after V lost 1 base and J lost 11 bases. The CDR3 length is 16 residues. The germline CDR1 and CDR2 sequences are SGHTA and FQGNSA. The DNA of the CDR3 is TGTGCCAGCAGCTTAGGTCTAGCGGGGGGGCCTGTTGAGCAGTACTTC. Translation: CASSLGLAGGPVEQYF.

This chain's CDR3 is CSATNLPNEQFF. For the CDR3, the DNA is TGCAGTGCTACTAACTTACCGAATGAGCAGTTCTTC. The chain uses TRBV20-1 and TRBJ2-1, with no clear D. Germline V gene lookup returns CDR1 DFQATT and CDR2 SNEGSKA (reference sequence). The CDR3 covers 12 residues. The V and J ends lost 4 bases and 7 bases respectively, with 11 bases between them.

V and J are TRBV7-2 and TRBJ2-5; D unclear. CDR3 length equals 16 residues. Per germline, CDR1 SGHTA and CDR2 FQGNSA. Trimming shortened V by 5 bases and J by 5 bases, and 21 bases separated the two germline ends. The CDR3 DNA is TGTGCCAGCAGCCCACCGGGCGATAGCTTGGGGGAGACCCAGTACTTC. It specifies CASSPPGDSLGETQYF.

The chain couples TRBV7-2 to TRBJ1-5; D remains ambiguous. CDR3 length: 12 residues. Trimming took off 11 bases at V and 4 bases at J, with 12 bases between the two ends. Germline loops: CDR1 SGHTA, CDR2 FQGNSA. The DNA of the CDR3 is TGTGCCGGCGGAAACCCTAATCAGCCCCAGCATTTT. Translating gives CAGGNPNQPQHF.

The chain recombines TRBV4-3 with TRBJ1-4; D possibly corresponds to TRBD1 (5 bases). CDR1 is LGHNA, CDR2 YSLEER, per germline. The CDR3 loop spans 16 amino acids. Trimming removed 1 base at V and 0 bases at J, with 9 bases between. CDR3 DNA sequence: TGCGCCAGCAGCCAAGGACAGCGAACAACTAATGAAAAACTGTTTTTT. Translating gives CASSQGQRTTNEKLFF.

The chain carries TRBV20-1 and TRBJ1-5; maybe TRBD1 (5 bases). Germline V gives CDR1 DFQATT, CDR2 SNEGSKA (reference sequence). V lost 0 bases to trimming and J lost 6 bases, with 15 bases between them. CDR3 length: 15 amino acids. CDR3: CSARDGVQGIQPQHF. The CDR3 DNA is TGCAGTGCTAGAGATGGGGTTCAGGGAATTCAGCCCCAGCATTTT.